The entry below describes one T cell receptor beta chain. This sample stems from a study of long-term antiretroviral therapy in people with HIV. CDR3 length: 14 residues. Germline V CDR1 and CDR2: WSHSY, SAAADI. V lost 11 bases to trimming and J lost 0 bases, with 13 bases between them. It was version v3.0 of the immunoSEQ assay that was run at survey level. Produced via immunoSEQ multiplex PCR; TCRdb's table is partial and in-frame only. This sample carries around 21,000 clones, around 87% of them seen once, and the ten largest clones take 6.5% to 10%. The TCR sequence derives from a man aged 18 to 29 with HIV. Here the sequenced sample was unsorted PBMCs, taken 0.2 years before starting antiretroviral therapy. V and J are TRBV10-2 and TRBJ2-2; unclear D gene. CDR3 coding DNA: TGCGCCGCTCGATGGCGGACGAACACCGGGGAGCTGTTTTTT. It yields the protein CAARWRTNTGELFF.